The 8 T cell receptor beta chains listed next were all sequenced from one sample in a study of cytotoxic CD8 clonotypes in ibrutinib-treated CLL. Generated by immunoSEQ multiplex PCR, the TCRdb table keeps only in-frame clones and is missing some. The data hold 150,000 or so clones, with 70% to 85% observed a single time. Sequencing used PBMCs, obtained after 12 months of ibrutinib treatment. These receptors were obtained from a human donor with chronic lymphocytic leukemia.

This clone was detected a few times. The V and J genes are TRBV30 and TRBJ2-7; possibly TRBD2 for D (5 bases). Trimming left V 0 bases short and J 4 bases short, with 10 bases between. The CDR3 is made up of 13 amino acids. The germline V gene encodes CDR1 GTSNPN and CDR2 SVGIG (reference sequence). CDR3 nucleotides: TGTGCCTGGAGTGTTGGAGGACGTTACGAGCAGTACTTC. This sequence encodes CAWSVGGRYEQYF.

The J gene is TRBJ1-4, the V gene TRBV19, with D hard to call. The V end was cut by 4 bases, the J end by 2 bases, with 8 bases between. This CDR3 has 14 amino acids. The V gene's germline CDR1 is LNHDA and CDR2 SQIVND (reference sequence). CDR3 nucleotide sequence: TGTGCCAGTAGTAGGACGGTCACTAATGAAAAACTGTTTTTT. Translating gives CASSRTVTNEKLFF.

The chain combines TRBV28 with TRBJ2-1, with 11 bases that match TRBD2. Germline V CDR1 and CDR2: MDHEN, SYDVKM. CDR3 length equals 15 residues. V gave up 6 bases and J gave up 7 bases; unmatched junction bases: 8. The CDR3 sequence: CASSDLTSGKNEQFF. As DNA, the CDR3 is TGTGCCAGCAGCGACTTGACTAGCGGGAAAAATGAGCAGTTCTTC.

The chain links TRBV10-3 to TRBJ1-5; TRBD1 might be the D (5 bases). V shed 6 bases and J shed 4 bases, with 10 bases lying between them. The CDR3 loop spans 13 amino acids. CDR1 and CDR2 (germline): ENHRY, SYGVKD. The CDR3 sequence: CAISGGGNQPQHF. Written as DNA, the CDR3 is TGTGCCATCAGCGGGGGGGGTAATCAGCCCCAGCATTTT.

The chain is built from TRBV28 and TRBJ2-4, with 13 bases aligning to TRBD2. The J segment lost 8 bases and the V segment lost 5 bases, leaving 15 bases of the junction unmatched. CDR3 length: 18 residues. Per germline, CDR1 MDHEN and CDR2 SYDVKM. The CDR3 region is CASSAYRLAGGFGDIQYF. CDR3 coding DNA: TGTGCCAGCAGTGCTTACAGACTAGCGGGGGGTTTCGGGGACATTCAGTACTTC.

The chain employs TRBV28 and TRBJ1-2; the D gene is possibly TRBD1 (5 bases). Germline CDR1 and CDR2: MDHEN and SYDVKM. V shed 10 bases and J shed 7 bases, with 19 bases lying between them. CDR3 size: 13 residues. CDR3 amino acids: CANNRPGGGGYTF. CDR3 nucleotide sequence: TGTGCCAACAACAGGCCCGGGGGAGGTGGCTACACCTTC.

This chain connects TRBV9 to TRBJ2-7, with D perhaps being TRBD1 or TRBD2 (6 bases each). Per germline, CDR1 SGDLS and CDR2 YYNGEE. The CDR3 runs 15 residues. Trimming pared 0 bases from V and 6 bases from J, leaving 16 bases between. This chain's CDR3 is CASSVGGGLLGEQYF. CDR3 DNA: TGTGCCAGCAGCGTAGGAGGGGGGCTACTGGGCGAGCAGTACTTC.

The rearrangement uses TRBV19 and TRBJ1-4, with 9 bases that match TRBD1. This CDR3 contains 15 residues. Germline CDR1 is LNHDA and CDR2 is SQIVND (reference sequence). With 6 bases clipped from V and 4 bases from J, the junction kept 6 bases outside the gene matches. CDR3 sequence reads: CASRGQGVGNEKLFF. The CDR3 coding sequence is TGTGCCAGTAGGGGACAGGGCGTCGGTAATGAAAAACTGTTTTTT.